This TCR beta chain was captured by sequencing in a study of blood T cell repertoires in COVID-19. Measured with immunoSEQ multiplex PCR; TCRdb has only the in-frame clones, and not every one. The profile shows roughly 250,000 clones, approximately 90% of them singletons. V was clipped by 6 bases and J by 9 bases; unmatched bases: 12. The CDR3 totals 15 residues. Germline V gene sequence: CDR1 MNHEY, CDR2 SVGAGI. The chain has TRBV6-5 and TRBJ1-5, with 9 positions matching TRBD1. This TCR derives from a woman in her 30s with acute COVID-19. Material for sequencing was PBMCs or T cells enriched from blood (not recorded which). DNA of the CDR3: TGTGCCAGCAGCCCCTCGACAGGGGGAAATTGGCCCCAGCATTTT. Its translation: CASSPSTGGNWPQHF.